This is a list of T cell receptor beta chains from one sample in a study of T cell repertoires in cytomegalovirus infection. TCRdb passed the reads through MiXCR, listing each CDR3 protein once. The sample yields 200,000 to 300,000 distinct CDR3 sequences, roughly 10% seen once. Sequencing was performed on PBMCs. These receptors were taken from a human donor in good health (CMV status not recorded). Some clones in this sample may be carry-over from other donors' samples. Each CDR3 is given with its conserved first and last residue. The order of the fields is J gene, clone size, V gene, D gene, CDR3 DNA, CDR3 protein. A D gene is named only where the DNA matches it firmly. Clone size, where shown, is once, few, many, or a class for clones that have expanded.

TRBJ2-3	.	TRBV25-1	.	TGTGCCAGCAGTGAAGGTGGGAGTCTTGGCACAGATACGCAGTATTTT	CASSEGGSLGTDTQYF
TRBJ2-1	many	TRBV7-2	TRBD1	TGTGCCAGCAGCTTTGACAGGGGGGATGAGCAGTTCTTC	CASSFDRGDEQFF
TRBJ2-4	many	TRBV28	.	TGTGCCAGCAGTTTCTCGATTCTGGAAAACATTCAGTACTTC	CASSFSILENIQYF
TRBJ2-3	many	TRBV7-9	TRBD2	TGTGCCAGCAGCTTAGCGACTAGCGGGAAAGATACGCAGTATTTT	CASSLATSGKDTQYF
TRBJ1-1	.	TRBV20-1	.	TGCAGTGCTGTTGAAGGCGGGGTGAACACTGAAGCTTTCTTT	CSAVEGGVNTEAFF
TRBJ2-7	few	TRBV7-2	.	TGTGCCAGCAGCTTTCGCAGGAGCGGAGCTGGAGAGCAGTACTTC	CASSFRRSGAGEQYF
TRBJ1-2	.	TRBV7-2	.	TGTGCCAGCCCGTCGGGGGGGTCAAGCTATGGCTACACCTTC	CASPSGGSSYGYTF
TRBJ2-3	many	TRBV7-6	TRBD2	TGTGCCAGCAGCTCTGCTGAACTTAGCGGGAGGCTGCGGACAGATACGCAGTATTTT	CASSSAELSGRLRTDTQYF
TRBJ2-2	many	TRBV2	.	TGTGCCAGCAGGGGGACCAAATACACCGGGGAGCTGTTTTTT	CASRGTKYTGELFF
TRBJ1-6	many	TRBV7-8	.	TGTGCCAGCAGCCGCCCTCCGGGATCGGGCGATTCACCCCTCCACTTT	CASSRPPGSGDSPLHF
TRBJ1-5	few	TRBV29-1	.	TGCAGCGTTGGAGGCCTAAATCAGCCCCAGCATTTT	CSVGGLNQPQHF
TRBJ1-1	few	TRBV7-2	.	TGTGCCAGCAGCTTCCAGAACATGAACACTGAAGCTTTCTTT	CASSFQNMNTEAFF
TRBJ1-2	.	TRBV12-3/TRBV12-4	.	TGTGCCAGCAGTTTAGCGCGAAGGTCTGGCTACACCTTC	CASSLARRSGYTF
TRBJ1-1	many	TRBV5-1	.	TGCGCCAGCAGCCCTACTCCAGGGAACACTGAAGCTTTCTTT	CASSPTPGNTEAFF
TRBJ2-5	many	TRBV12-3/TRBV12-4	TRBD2	TGTGCCAGCAGCGAGCGGGGGCAAAGTAGGACCCAGTACTTC	CASSERGQSRTQYF
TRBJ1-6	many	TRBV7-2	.	TGTGCCAGCAGCATACTGGACCCGGGGAATTCACCCCTCCACTTT	CASSILDPGNSPLHF
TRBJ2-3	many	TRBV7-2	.	TGTGCCAGCAGCTCCCGTCCTCCAGATACGCAGTATTTT	CASSSRPPDTQYF
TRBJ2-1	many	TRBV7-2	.	TGTGCCAGCAGCTTAACTAGAGGCAGTACCCAGTTCTTC	CASSLTRGSTQFF
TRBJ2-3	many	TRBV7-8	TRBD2	TGTGCCAGCAGCTTGACTAGCGAGAGCACAGATACGCAGTATTTT	CASSLTSESTDTQYF
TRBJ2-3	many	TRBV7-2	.	TGTGCCAGCAGCCGAGGTGGCACCACAGATACGCAGTATTTT	CASSRGGTTDTQYF
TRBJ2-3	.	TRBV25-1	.	TGTGCCAGCAGGGGGACCGGGACTCGATTGGGTAGTGATACGCAGTATTTT	CASRGTGTRLGSDTQYF
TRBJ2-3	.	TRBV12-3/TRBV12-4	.	TGTGCCAGCAGTTTAGTTCTTAACAGTCGCACAGATACGCAGTATTTT	CASSLVLNSRTDTQYF
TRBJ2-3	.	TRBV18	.	TGTGCCAGCTCACCACCGGCAGGGGCAGATACGCAGTATTTT	CASSPPAGADTQYF
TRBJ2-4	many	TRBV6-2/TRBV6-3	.	TGTGCCAGCAGGGGGGTATACAGAGAACTAGCCAAAAACATTCAGTACTTC	CASRGVYRELAKNIQYF
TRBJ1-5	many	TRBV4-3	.	TGCGCCAGCAGCCAAGATGAGGGGTACAATCAGCCCCAGCATTTT	CASSQDEGYNQPQHF
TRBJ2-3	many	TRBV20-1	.	TGCAGTGCTCCCCCCCGGGTCACAGATACGCAGTATTTT	CSAPPRVTDTQYF
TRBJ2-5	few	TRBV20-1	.	TGCAGTGCTGGAACCACCCTACAGGGCTCAGAGACCCAGTACTTC	CSAGTTLQGSETQYF
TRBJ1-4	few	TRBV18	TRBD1	TGTGCCAGCTCACCGACGACAGGGGGCTTATCTGAAAAACTGTTTTTT	CASSPTTGGLSEKLFF
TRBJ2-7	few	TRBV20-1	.	TGCAGTGCCCACGGAGCCGGCACTATGCAGTACTTC	CSAHGAGTMQYF
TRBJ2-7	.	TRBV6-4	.	TGTGCCAGCAAAGCCGGGCCAGAAAGGAACGAGCAGTACTTC	CASKAGPERNEQYF
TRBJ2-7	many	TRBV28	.	TGTGCCAGCAGTTTAATAAGGGACCGAAACTACGAGCAGTACTTC	CASSLIRDRNYEQYF
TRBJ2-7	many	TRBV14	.	TGTGCCAGCAGCCAATATGGGGGCAACTACGAGCAGTACTTC	CASSQYGGNYEQYF
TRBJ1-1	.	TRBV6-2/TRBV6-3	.	TGTGCCACCATCGAGAACACTGAAGCTTTCTTT	CATIENTEAFF
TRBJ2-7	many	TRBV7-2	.	TGTGCCAGCAGCTTAGGGGGGCGGAGCTCCTACGAGCAGTACTTC	CASSLGGRSSYEQYF
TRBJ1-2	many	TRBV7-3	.	TGTGCCAGCAGCTTAATCACGGGGGGCCACTACACCTTC	CASSLITGGHYTF
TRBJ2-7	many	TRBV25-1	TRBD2	TGTGCCAGCCCGGGGACTAGCGGGACCCACGAGCAGTACTTC	CASPGTSGTHEQYF
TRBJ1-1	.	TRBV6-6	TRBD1	TGTGCCAGCAGCCGTAGGACAGGAATAGGCAACACTGAAGCTTTCTTT	CASSRRTGIGNTEAFF